Listed here is a single T cell receptor beta chain. Looked up from germline, CDR1 is LNHDA and CDR2 is SQIVND (reference sequence). CDR3 length equals 15 residues. The germline V and J ends were trimmed by 6 bases and 0 bases, with 15 bases remaining between them. These data come from a study of T cell repertoires in cytomegalovirus infection. Study information: An indication of both CMV infection and matching HLA type came from public TCR beta signatures.

TCRdb independently ran MiXCR on the reads; one entry per CDR3 protein. This sample has approximately 750,000 distinct CDR3 sequences, with 35% to 40% found just once. This chain connects TRBV19 to TRBJ2-7; maybe TRBD2 (6 bases). The sample was PBMCs. This clonotype was obtained from a human donor in good health (CMV status not recorded). Some clones in this sample may be carry-over from other donors' samples. The CDR3 reads CASSPSPGSSYEQYF. CDR3 DNA sequence: TGTGCCAGTAGCCCTAGTCCCGGGAGCTCCTACGAGCAGTACTTC.